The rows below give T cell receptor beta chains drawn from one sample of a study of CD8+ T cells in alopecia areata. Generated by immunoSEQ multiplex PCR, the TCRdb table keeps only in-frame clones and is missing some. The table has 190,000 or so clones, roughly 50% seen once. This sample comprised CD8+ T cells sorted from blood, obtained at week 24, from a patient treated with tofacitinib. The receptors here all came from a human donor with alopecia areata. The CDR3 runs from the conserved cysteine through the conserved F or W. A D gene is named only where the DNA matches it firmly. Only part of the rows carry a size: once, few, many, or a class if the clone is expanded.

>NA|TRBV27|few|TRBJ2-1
TGTGCCAGCAGTCCCGATGTCGGGGGGCATTACAATGAGCAGTTCTTC
CASSPDVGGHYNEQFF
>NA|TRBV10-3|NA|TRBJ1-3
TGTGCCATCTCTGAGGACTCTGGAAACACCATATATTTT
CAISEDSGNTIYF
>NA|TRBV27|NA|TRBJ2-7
TGTGCCAGCAGTTTATCGTGGGGTTTGAGCCTCTACGAGCAGTACTTC
CASSLSWGLSLYEQYF
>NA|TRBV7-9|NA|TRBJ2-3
TGTGCCAGCAGCCTAAAGCGGTCAGGGCCCTCTTATACGCAGTATTTT
CASSLKRSGPSYTQYF
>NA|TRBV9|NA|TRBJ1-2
TGTGCCAGCAGCTCCACTGCGGGGCAGGGAGGCAACTATGGCTACACCTTC
CASSSTAGQGGNYGYTF
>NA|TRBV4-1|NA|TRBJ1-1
TGCGCCAGCAGCCAAGATCGAAGTAGGGGGGCTTTCTTT
CASSQDRSRGAFF
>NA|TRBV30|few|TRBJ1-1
TGTGCCTGGAGCGGAGCGGGCCGTCGGGGGCACTTGGAAGCTTTCTTT
CAWSGAGRRGHLEAFF
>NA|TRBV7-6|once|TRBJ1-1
TGTGCCAGCAGCTTAGGGATTGGGTTGGGGACTGAAGCTTTCTTT
CASSLGIGLGTEAFF
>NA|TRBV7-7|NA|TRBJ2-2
TGTGCCAGCAGCCCGGGGCCCTACACCGGGGAGCTGTTTTTT
CASSPGPYTGELFF
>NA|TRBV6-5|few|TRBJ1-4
TGTGCCAGCAGTTTGGGGGGGCGCGTTGAAAAACTGTTTTTT
CASSLGGRVEKLFF
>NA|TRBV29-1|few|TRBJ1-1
TGCAGCGTTGCCCCGGACAGTGAAGCTTTCTTT
CSVAPDSEAFF
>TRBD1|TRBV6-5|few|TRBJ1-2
TGTGCCAGCAGCGCCTATCAGGGGGCCTATGGCTACACCTTC
CASSAYQGAYGYTF
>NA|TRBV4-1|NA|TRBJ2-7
TGCGCCAGCAGCCAAGAGGGGGTCTACGAGCAGTACTTC
CASSQEGVYEQYF
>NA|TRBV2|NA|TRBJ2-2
TGTGCCATCGCGTTGAGTACCGGGGAGCTGTTTTTT
CAIALSTGELFF
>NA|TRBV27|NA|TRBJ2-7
TGTGCCAGCAGTTGGGGACACCCAAGGGGCTACGAGCAGTACTTC
CASSWGHPRGYEQYF
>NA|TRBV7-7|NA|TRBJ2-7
TGTGCCAGCAGCTTTTCAGGGAGCGAGCAGTACTTC
CASSFSGSEQYF
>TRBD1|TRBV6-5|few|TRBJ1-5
TGTGCCAGCAGTTATCTTCAGGGGGCTCAGCCCCAGCATTTT
CASSYLQGAQPQHF
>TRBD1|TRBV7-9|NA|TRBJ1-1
TGTGCCAGCAGCCCTACGACAGGGGGTATTGTGGAAACTGAAGCTTTCTTT
CASSPTTGGIVETEAFF
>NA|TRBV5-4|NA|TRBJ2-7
TGTGCCAGCAGCTTGAGTTACAGGGATTATATGAGGGGACCCTACGAGCAGTACTTC
CASSLSYRDYMRGPYEQYF
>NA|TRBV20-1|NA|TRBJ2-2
TGCAGTGCCGAGATGGGGGGGGAGCTGTTTTTT
CSAEMGGELFF
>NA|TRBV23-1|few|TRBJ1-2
TGCGCCAGCAGCCAAGGTATCGGTGGCTACACCTTC
CASSQGIGGYTF
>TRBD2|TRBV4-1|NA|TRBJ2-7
TGCGCCAGCAGCCAAGGCCTAGCGGTCTCCTACGAGCAGTACTTC
CASSQGLAVSYEQYF
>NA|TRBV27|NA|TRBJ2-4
TGTGCCAGCACGAGCCCCGAGAGAAACATTCAGTACTTC
CASTSPERNIQYF
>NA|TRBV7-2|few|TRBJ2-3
TGTGCCAGCAGGCCCCCGGGCTTCACAGATACGCAGTATTTT
CASRPPGFTDTQYF